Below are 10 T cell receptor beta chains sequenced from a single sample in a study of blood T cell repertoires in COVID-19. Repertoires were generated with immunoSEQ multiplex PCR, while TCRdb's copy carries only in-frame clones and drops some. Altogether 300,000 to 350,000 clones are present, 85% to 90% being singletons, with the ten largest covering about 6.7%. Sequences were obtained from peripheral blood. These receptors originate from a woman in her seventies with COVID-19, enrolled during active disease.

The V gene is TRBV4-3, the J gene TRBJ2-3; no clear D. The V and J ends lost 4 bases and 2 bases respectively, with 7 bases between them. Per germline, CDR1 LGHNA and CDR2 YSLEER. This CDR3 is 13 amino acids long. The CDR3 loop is CASSLRLTDTQYF. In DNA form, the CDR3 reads TGCGCCAGCAGCCTCCGACTCACAGATACGCAGTATTTT.

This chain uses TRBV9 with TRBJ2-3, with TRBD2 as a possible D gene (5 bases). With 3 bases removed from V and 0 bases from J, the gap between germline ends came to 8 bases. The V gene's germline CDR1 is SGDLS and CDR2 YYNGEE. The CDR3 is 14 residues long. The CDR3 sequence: CASSAWTSTDTQYF. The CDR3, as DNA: TGTGCCAGCAGCGCCTGGACTAGCACAGATACGCAGTATTTT.

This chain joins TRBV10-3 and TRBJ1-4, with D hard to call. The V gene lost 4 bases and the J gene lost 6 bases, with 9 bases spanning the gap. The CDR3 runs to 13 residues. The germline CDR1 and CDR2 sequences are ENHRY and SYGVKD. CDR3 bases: TGTGCCATCAGTGGAGCTTTTGATGAAAAACTGTTTTTT. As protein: CAISGAFDEKLFF.

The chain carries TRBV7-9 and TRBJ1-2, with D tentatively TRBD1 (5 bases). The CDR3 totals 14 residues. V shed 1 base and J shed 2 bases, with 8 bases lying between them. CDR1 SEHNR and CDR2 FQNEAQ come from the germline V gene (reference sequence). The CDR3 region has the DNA TGTGCCAGCAGCTTAGTATCAGGGAACTATGGCTACACCTTC. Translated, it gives CASSLVSGNYGYTF.

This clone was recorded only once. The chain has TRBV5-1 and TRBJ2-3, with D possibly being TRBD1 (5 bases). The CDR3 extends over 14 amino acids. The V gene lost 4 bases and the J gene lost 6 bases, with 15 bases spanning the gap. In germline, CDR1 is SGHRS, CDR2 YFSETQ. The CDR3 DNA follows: TGCGCCAGCAGCCTAATGACAGTTTCGGATACGCAGTATTTT. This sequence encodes CASSLMTVSDTQYF.

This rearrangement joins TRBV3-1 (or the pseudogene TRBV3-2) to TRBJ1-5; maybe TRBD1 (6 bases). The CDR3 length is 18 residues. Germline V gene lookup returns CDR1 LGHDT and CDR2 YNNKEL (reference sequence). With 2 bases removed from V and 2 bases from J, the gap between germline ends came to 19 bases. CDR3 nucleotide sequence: TGTGCCAGCAGCCAAAGGCCGATCTGGGAGGGGGGCAATCAGCCCCAGCATTTT. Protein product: CASSQRPIWEGGNQPQHF.

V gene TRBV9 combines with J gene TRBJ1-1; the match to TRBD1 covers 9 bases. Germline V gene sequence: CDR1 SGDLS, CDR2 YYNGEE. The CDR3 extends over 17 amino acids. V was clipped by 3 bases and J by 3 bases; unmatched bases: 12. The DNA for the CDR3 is TGTGCCAGCAGCGCATCACAGGGGGCGGTGTGGGACACTGAAGCTTTCTTT. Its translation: CASSASQGAVWDTEAFF.

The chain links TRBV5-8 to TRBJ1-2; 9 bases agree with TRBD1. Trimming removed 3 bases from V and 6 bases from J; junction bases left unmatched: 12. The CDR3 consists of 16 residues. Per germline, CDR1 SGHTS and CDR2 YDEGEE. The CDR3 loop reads CASSSPGTGWGDGYTF. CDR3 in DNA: TGTGCCAGCAGCTCCCCCGGGACAGGGTGGGGAGATGGCTACACCTTC.

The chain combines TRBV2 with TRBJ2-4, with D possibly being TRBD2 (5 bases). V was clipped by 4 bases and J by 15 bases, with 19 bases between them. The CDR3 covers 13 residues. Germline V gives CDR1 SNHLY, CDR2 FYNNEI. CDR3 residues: CASSGEKGDNTYF. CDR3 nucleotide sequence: TGTGCCAGCAGTGGGGAGAAGGGAGATAACACGTACTTC.

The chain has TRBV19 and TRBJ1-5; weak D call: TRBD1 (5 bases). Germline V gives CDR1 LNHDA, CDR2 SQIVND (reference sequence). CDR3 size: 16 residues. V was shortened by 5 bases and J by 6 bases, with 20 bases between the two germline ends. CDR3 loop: CASSLRIGVLSQPQHF. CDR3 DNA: TGTGCCAGTAGTCTTAGGATAGGGGTGCTTAGTCAGCCCCAGCATTTT. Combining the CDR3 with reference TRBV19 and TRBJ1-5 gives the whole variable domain DGGITQSPKYLFRKEGQNVTLSCEQNLNHDAMYWYRQDPGQGLRLIYYSQIVNDFQKGDIAEGYSVSREKKESFPLTVTSAQKNPTAFYLCASSLRIGVLSQPQHFGDGTRLSIL.